A few counts support the clone carrying this T cell receptor (beta chain). The sample belongs to a study of PD-L1 blockade in urothelial cancer. Study-level information: Blood was evaluated 3 weeks (second dose) and 6 weeks after therapy began.

The CDR3 has 16 residues. The V and J ends lost 7 bases and 6 bases, in that order; junction bases with no gene match: 11. Germline assignment: CDR1 LNHDA and CDR2 SQIVND (reference sequence). Profiled with immunoSEQ multiplex PCR; TCRdb holds only in-frame clones, not every one. The table lists tens of thousands of clones, around 87% of them singletons. A total of 1 to 8 samples per patient were collected pretreatment and on-treatment. This receptor was taken from a middle-aged man with urothelial cancer. Specimen: PBMCs, collected around atezolizumab (anti-PD-L1) treatment. The chain couples TRBV19 to TRBJ2-2; 10 nucleotides line up with TRBD2. The CDR3 sequence is CASKPSSGSRAGELFF. The CDR3 DNA reads as TGTGCCAGTAAACCGTCTAGCGGGAGTAGGGCCGGGGAGCTGTTTTTT.